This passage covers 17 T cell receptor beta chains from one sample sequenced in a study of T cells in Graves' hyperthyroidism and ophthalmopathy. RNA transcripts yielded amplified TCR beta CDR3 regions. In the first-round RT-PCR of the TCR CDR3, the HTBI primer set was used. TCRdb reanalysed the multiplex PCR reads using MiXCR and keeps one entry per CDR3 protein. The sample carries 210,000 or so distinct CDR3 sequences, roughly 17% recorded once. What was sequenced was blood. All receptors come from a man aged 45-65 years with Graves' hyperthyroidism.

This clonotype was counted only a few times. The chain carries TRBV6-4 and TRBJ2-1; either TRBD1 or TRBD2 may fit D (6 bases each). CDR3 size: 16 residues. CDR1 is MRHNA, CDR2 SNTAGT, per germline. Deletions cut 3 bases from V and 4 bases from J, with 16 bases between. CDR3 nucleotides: TGTGCCAGCAGTGAGGATCCCGGGGGCGCTTACAATGAGCAGTTCTTC. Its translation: CASSEDPGGAYNEQFF.

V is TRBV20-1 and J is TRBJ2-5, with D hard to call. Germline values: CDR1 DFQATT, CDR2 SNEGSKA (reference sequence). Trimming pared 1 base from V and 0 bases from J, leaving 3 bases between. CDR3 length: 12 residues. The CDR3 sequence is CSARGNQETQYF. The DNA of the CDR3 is TGCAGTGCTAGAGGGAACCAAGAGACCCAGTACTTC.

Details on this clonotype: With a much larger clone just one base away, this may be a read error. The CDR3 DNA reads TGTGCCGGCAGCTTAGACAGGGGGGCTTGGGAGACCCAGTACTTC. Translation gives CAGSLDRGAWETQYF. This chain links TRBV7-9 with TRBJ2-5; 9 nucleotides line up with TRBD1. CDR3 length equals 15 residues. Germline CDR1 reads SEHNR; CDR2 reads FQNEAQ (reference sequence).

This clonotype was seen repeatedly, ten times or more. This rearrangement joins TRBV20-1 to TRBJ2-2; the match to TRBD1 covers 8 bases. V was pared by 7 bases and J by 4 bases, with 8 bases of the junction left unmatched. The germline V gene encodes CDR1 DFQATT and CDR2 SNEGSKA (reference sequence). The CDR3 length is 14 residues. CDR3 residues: CSVHQGASTGELFF. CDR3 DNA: TGCAGTGTTCATCAGGGGGCGAGCACCGGGGAGCTGTTTTTT.

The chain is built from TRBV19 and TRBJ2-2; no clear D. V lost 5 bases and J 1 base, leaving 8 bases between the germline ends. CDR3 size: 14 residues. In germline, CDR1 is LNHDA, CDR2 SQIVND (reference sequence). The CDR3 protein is CASSGIWNTGELFF. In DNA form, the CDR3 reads TGTGCCAGTAGTGGGATTTGGAACACCGGGGAGCTGTTTTTT.

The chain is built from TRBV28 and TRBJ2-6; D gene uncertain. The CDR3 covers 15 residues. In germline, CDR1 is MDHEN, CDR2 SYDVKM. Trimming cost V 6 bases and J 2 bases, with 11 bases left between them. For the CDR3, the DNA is TGTGCCAGCAGCGCTCCGCGGACTGGGGCCAACGTCCTGACTTTC. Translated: CASSAPRTGANVLTF.

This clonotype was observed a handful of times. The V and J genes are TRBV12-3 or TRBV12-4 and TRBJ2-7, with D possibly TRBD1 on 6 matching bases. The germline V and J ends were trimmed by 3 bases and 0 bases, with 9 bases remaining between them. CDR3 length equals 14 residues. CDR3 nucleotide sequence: TGTGCCAGCAGTTTCCAGGGGCTCTCCTACGAGCAGTACTTC. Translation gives CASSFQGLSYEQYF.

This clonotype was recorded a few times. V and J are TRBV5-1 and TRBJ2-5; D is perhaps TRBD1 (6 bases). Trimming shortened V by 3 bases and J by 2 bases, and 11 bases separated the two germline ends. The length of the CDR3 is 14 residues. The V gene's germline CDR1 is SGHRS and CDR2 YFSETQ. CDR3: CASSSGQPQETQYF. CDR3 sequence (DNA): TGCGCCAGCAGCTCCGGACAGCCACAAGAGACCCAGTACTTC. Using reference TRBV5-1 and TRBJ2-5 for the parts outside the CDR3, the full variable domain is KAGVTQTPRYLIKTRGQQVTLSCSPISGHRSVSWYQQTPGQGLQFLFEYFSETQRNKGNFPGRFSGRQFSNSRSEMNVSTLELGDSALYLCASSSGQPQETQYFGPGTRLLVL.

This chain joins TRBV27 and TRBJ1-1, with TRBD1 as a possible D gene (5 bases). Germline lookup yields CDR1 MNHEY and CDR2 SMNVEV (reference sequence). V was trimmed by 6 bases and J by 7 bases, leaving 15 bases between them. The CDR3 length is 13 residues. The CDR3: CASSQSGGVEAFF. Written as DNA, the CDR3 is TGTGCCAGCAGCCAAAGTGGGGGGGTTGAAGCTTTCTTT.

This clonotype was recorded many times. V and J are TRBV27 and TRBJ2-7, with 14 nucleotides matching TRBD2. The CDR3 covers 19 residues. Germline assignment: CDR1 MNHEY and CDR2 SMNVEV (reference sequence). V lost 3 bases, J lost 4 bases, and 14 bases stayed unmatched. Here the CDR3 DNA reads TGTGCCAGCAGTTTTCTACCTCCGGGACTAGCGGGAGAAAGGTACGAGCAGTACTTC. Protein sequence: CASSFLPPGLAGERYEQYF.

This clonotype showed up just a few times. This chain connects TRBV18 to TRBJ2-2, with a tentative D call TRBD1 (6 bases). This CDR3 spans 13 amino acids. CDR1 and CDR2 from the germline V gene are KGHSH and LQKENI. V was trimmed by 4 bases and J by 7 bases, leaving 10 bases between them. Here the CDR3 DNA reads TGTGCCAGCTCACAACAGGGAATCGGGGAGCTGTTTTTT. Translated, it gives CASSQQGIGELFF.

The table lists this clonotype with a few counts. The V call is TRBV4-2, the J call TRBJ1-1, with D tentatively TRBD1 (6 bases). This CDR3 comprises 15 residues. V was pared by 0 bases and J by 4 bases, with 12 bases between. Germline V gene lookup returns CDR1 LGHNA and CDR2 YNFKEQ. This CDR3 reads CASSQETGLGTEAFF. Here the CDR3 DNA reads TGTGCCAGCAGCCAAGAAACAGGGTTAGGCACTGAAGCTTTCTTT.

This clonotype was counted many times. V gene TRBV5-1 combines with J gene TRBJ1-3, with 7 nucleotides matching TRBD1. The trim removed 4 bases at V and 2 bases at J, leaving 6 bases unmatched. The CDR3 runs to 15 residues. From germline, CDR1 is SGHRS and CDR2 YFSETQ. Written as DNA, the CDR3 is TGCGCCAGCAGCGGGGGGACAGCTCCTGGAAACACCATATATTTT. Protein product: CASSGGTAPGNTIYF.

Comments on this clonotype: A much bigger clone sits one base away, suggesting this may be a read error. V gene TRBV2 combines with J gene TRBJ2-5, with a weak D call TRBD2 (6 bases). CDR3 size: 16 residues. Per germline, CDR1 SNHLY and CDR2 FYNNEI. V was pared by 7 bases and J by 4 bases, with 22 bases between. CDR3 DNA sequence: TGTGCCAGCACCTCACCTAGACTAGTGGGAGTAGAGACCCAGTACTTC. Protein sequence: CASTSPRLVGVETQYF. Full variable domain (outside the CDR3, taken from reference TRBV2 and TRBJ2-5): EPEVTQTPSHQVTQMGQEVILRCVPISNHLYFYWYRQILGQKVEFLVSFYNNEISEKSEIFDDQFSVERPDGSNFTLKIRSTKLEDSAMYFCASTSPRLVGVETQYFGPGTRLLVL.

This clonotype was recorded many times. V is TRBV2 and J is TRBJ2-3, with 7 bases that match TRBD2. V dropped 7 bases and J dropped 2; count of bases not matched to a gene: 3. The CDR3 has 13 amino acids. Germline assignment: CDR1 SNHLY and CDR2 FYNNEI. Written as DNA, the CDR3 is TGTGCCAGCATTCGGGACTACACAGATACGCAGTATTTT. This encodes CASIRDYTDTQYF.

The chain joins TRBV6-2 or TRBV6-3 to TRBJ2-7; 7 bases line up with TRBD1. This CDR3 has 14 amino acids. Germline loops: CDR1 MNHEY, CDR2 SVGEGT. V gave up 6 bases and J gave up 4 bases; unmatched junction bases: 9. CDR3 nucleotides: TGTGCCAGCAGAACCCTCAGGGGGAAGTACGAGCAGTACTTC. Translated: CASRTLRGKYEQYF.

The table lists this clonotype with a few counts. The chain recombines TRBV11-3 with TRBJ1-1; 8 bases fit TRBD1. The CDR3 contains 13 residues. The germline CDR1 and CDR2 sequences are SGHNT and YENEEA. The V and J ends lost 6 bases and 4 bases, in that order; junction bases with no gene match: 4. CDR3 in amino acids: CASSQDRVTEAFF. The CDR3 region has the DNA TGTGCCAGCAGTCAGGACAGGGTCACTGAAGCTTTCTTT.